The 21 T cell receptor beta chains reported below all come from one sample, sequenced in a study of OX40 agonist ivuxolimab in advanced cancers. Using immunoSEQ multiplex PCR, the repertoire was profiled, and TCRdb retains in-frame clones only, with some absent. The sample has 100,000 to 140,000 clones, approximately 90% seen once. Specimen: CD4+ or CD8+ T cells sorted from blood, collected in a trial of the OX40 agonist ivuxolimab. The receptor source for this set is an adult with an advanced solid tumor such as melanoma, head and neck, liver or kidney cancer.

CDR3 in DNA: TGTGCCGTAAACAGGGGATGGAACACTGAAGCTTTCTTT. Translated: CAVNRGWNTEAFF. The chain uses TRBV19 and TRBJ1-1, with TRBD1 matching 7 bases. The CDR3 is made up of 13 amino acids. Germline lookup yields CDR1 LNHDA and CDR2 SQIVND (reference sequence). V dropped 11 bases and J dropped 1; count of bases not matched to a gene: 7.

CDR3 loop: CASSPGRRMVYEQYF. CDR3 sequence (DNA): TGTGCCAGCAGCCCGGGACGTCGCATGGTCTACGAGCAGTACTTC. The genes are TRBV28 and TRBJ2-5, with D perhaps given as TRBD1 or TRBD2 (5 bases each). The better agreement between TRBJ2-7 and the DNA end casts doubt on the J call. Germline V gene sequence: CDR1 MDHEN, CDR2 SYDVKM. This CDR3 is built from 15 residues.

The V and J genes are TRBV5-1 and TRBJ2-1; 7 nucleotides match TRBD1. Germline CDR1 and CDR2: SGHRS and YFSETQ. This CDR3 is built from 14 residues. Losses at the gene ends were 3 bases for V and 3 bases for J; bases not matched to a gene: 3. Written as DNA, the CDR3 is TGCGCCAGCAGCTCCGGACAGGTCTACAATGAGCAGTTCTTC. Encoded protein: CASSSGQVYNEQFF.

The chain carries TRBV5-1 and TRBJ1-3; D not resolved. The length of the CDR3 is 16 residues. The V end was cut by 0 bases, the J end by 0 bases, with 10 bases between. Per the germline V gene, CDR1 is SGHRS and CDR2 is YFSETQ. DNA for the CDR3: TGCGCCAGCAGCTTGGAGGCGGGTCTCTCTGGAAACACCATATATTTT. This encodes CASSLEAGLSGNTIYF.

In DNA, the CDR3 is TGTGCCAGTAGTATGGGCTGGCAGGAGATTCAAGAGACCCAGTACTTC. Encoded protein: CASSMGWQEIQETQYF. This chain links TRBV19 with TRBJ2-5, with D uncertain. This CDR3 is built from 16 residues. Germline V gene data show CDR1 as LNHDA and CDR2 as SQIVND (reference sequence). With 3 bases removed from V and 2 bases from J, the gap between germline ends came to 16 bases.

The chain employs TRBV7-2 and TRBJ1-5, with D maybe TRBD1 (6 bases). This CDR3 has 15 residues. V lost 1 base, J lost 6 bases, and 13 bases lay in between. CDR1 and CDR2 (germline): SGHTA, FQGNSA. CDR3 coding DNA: TGTGCCAGCAGCTTAGGACAGGTTCTGGGTCAGCCCCAGCATTTT. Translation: CASSLGQVLGQPQHF.

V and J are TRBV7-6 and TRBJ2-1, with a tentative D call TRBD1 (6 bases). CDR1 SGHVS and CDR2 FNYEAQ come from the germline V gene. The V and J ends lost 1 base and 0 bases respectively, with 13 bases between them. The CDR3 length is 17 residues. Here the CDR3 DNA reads TGTGCCAGCAGCTTAGAGACTGGGACAAGCTCCTACAATGAGCAGTTCTTC. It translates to CASSLETGTSSYNEQFF.

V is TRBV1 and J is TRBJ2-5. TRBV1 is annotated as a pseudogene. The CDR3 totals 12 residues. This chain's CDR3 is CTTPGTLETQYF. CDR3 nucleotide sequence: TGCACTACCCCCGGGACCTTAGAGACCCAGTACTTC.

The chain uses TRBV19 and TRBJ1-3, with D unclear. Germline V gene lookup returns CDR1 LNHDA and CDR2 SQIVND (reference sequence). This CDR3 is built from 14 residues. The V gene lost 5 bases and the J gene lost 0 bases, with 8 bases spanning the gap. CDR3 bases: TGTGCCAGTAGTTTGGGGAGCTCTGGAAACACCATATATTTT. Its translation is CASSLGSSGNTIYF. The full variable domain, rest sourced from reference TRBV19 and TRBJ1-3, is DGGITQSPKYLFRKEGQNVTLSCEQNLNHDAMYWYRQDPGQGLRLIYYSQIVNDFQKGDIAEGYSVSREKKESFPLTVTSAQKNPTAFYLCASSLGSSGNTIYFGEGSWLTVV.

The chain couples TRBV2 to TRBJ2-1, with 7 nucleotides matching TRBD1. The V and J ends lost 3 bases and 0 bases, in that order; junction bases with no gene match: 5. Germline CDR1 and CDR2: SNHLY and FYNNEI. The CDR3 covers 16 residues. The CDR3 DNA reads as TGTGCCAGCAGTGATAGACAGGGTTTCTCCTACAATGAGCAGTTCTTC. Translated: CASSDRQGFSYNEQFF.

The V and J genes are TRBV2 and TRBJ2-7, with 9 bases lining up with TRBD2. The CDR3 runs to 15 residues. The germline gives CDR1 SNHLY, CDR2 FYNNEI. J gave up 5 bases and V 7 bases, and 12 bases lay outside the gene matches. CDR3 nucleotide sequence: TGTGCCAGCAAAGAAATAGCGGGAGAGTGGAACGAGCAGTACTTC. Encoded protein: CASKEIAGEWNEQYF. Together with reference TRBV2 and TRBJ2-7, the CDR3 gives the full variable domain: EPEVTQTPSHQVTQMGQEVILRCVPISNHLYFYWYRQILGQKVEFLVSFYNNEISEKSEIFDDQFSVERPDGSNFTLKIRSTKLEDSAMYFCASKEIAGEWNEQYFGPGTRLTVT.

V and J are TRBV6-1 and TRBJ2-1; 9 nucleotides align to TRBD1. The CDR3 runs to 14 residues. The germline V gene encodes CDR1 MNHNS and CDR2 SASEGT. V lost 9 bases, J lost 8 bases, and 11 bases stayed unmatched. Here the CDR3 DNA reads TGTGCCAGTAATACCGGGACAGGGATCCATGAGCAGTTCTTC. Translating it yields CASNTGTGIHEQFF.

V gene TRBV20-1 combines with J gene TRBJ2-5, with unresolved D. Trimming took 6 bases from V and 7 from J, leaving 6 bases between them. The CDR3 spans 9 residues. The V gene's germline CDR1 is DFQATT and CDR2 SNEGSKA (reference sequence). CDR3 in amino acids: CSASRTQYF. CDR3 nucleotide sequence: TGCAGTGCCTCCAGGACCCAGTACTTC.

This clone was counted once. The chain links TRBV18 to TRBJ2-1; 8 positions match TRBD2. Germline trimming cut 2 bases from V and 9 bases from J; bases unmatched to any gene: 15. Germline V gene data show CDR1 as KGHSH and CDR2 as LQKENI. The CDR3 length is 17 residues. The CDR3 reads CASSPAGLAVGGGEQFF. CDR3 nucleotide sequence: TGTGCCAGCTCACCAGCCGGACTAGCCGTTGGAGGGGGTGAGCAGTTCTTC.

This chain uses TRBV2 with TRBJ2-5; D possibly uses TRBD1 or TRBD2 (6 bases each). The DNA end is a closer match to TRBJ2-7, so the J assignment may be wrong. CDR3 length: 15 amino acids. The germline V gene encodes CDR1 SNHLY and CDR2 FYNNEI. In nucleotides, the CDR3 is TGTGCCAGCAGCCTGGGATGGGGGGCGGTCGACGAGCAGTACTTC. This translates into CASSLGWGAVDEQYF.

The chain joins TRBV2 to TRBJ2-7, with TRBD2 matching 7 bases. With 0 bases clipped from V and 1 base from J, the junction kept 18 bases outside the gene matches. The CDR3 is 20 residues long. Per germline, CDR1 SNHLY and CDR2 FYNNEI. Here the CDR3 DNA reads TGTGCCAGCAGTGAAGCGCTCGGGGCTTTTGGCGGGAGCTCTTCCTACGAGCAGTACTTC. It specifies CASSEALGAFGGSSSYEQYF.

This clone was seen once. The CDR3 here is CATSLGGNFGNQPQHF. CDR3 bases: TGTGCCACCAGTCTGGGGGGCAATTTTGGCAATCAGCCCCAGCATTTT. This chain uses TRBV15 with TRBJ1-5; TRBD1 might be the D (6 bases). The germline V and J ends were trimmed by 6 bases and 2 bases, with 17 bases remaining between them. CDR1 and CDR2 from the germline V gene are LNHNV and YYDKDF (reference sequence). The CDR3 is made up of 16 amino acids.

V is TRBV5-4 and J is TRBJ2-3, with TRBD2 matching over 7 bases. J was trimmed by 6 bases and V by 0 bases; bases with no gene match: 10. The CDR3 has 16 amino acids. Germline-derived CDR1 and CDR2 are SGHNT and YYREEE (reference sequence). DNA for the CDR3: TGTGCCAGCAGCTTGGGGGGGGGAGGCGGTAGGGATACGCAGTATTTT. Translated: CASSLGGGGGRDTQYF. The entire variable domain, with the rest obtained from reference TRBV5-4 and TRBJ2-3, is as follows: ETGVTQSPTHLIKTRGQQVTLRCSSQSGHNTVSWYQQALGQGPQFIFQYYREEENGRGNFPPRFSGLQFPNYSSELNVNALELDDSALYLCASSLGGGGGRDTQYFGPGTRLTVL.

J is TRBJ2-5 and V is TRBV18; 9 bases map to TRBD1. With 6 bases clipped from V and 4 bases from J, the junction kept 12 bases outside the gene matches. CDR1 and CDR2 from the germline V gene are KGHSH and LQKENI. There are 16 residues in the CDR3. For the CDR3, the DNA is TGTGCCAGCTCGCAAAGCATCGGGACAGGGATAGAGACCCAGTACTTC. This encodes CASSQSIGTGIETQYF. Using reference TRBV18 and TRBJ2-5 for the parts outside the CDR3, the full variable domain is NAGVMQNPRHLVRRRGQEARLRCSPMKGHSHVYWYRQLPEEGLKFMVYLQKENIIDESGMPKERFSAEFPKEGPSILRIQQVVRGDSAAYFCASSQSIGTGIETQYFGPGTRLLVL.

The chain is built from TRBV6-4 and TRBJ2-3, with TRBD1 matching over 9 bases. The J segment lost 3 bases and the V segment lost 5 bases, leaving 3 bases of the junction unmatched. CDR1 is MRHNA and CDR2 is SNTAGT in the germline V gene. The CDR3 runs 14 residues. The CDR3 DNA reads TGTGCCAGCAGTTCCGGACAGGGGACAGATACGCAGTATTTT. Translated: CASSSGQGTDTQYF.

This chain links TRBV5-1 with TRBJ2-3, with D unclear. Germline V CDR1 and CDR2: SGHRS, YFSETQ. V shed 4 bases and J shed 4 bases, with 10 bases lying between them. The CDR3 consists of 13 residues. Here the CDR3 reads CASSALSSDTQYF. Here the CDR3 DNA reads TGCGCCAGCAGCGCCCTTAGCTCAGATACGCAGTATTTT.